Listed here is a single TCR beta chain. The data derive from a study of beta chain features in type 1 diabetes. Every single donor gave one heparinised blood draw, and these averaged around 110 mL. The CDR3 extends over 14 amino acids. CDR1 and CDR2 (germline): GTSNPN, SVGIG (reference sequence). V dropped 3 bases and J dropped 6 bases, with 14 bases sitting between them. TCRB transcripts that were expressed got sequenced, as all of the isolated RNA had been reverse transcribed. Using immunoSEQ multiplex PCR, the repertoire was profiled, and TCRdb retains in-frame clones only, with some absent. Among a few hundred thousand clones listed, around 16% were seen once.

The specimen sequenced was naive CD4+ T cells from blood. V is TRBV30 and J is TRBJ2-2; D is possibly TRBD2 (5 bases). The sequence came from a woman under 30 in good health. This CDR3 is CAWSARQRAGELFF. CDR3 DNA sequence: TGTGCCTGGAGCGCCCGCCAGAGGGCCGGGGAGCTGTTTTTT.